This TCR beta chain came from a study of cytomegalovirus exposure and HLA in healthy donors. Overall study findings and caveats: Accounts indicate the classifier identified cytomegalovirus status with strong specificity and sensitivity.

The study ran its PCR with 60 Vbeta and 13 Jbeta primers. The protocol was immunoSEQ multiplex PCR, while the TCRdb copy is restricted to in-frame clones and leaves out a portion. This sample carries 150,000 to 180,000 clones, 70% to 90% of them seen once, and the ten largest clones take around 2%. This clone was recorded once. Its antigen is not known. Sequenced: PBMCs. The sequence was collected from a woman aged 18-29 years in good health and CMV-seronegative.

CDR3 sequence reads: CARGQGTNTGELFF. The CDR3, as DNA: TGTGCCAGAGGACAGGGGACGAACACCGGGGAGCTGTTTTTT. V gene TRBV2 combines with J gene TRBJ2-2; 9 bases agree with TRBD1. The CDR3 consists of 14 residues. The V gene end was trimmed by 9 bases and the J gene end by 0 bases; junction bases not matched to a gene: 2. The germline V gene encodes CDR1 SNHLY and CDR2 FYNNEI.